This T cell receptor (beta chain) was captured in a study of T-cell reconstitution after alpha-beta-depleted transplantation in children. The CDR3 is 16 amino acids. Germline V lookup: CDR1 MDHEN, CDR2 SYDVKM. V lost 3 bases to trimming and J lost 0 bases, with 12 bases between them. Unique molecular identifiers were used in preparing the TCRbeta library. TCRdb re-called the PCR reads with MiXCR, one entry per CDR3 protein. The data show some 500,000 distinct CDR3 sequences, around a third seen once. The TCR sequence derives from a human donor who donated a stem cell graft to a child with aplastic anemia. The rearrangement uses TRBV28 and TRBJ1-5, with D unresolved. Specimen: PBMCs from the stem cell graft donor, collected from the stem cell graft. The CDR3 nucleotides are TGTGCCAGCAGTTTGGTTACAGATTATAGCAATCAGCCCCAGCATTTT. Encoded protein: CASSLVTDYSNQPQHF.